These 9 T cell receptor beta chains share one sample of origin, sequenced in a study of T cells in Graves' hyperthyroidism and ophthalmopathy. Amplified regions were TCR beta CDR3 sequences from RNA transcripts. The HTBI set primed first-round TCR CDR3 RT-PCR. In TCRdb, the multiplex PCR reads were re-called with MiXCR into one record per CDR3 protein. The table shows a few hundred thousand distinct CDR3 sequences, with 20% occurring only once. Sequencing was carried out using blood. Receptors were obtained from a man between 18 and 29 years old with Graves' hyperthyroidism.

The rearrangement links TRBV20-1 to TRBJ2-5; 12 positions agree with TRBD2. The CDR3 extends over 16 amino acids. The germline V gene has CDR1 DFQATT and CDR2 SNEGSKA (reference sequence). With 3 bases clipped from V and 0 bases from J, the junction kept 5 bases outside the gene matches. The CDR3 nucleotides read TGCAGTGCTAGGGGACTAGCGGGCCGACACCAAGAGACCCAGTACTTC. Amino acid sequence: CSARGLAGRHQETQYF.

In this sample, this clonotype turned up many times. The CDR3 spells CASSYPGSGEQYF. The CDR3 coding sequence is TGTGCCAGCAGTTATCCGGGGAGTGGCGAGCAGTACTTC. The V gene is TRBV6-5, the J gene TRBJ2-7; D possibly corresponds to TRBD2 (5 bases). Germline values: CDR1 MNHEY, CDR2 SVGAGI. The V and J ends lost 3 bases and 6 bases respectively, with 12 bases between them. The CDR3 totals 13 residues.

This clonotype was counted at least ten times. The chain carries TRBV28 and TRBJ2-5; D unclear. The CDR3 sequence is 12 residues long. Germline lookup yields CDR1 MDHEN and CDR2 SYDVKM. Trimming left V 6 bases short and J 2 bases short, with 7 bases between. For the CDR3, the DNA is TGTGCCAGCAGCAGTAAGCAAGAGACCCAGTACTTC. As protein: CASSSKQETQYF.

V is TRBV4-2 and J is TRBJ2-6; D assignment may be TRBD1 or TRBD2 (6 bases each). This CDR3 spans 18 amino acids. Trimming removed 0 bases at V and 2 bases at J, with 14 bases between. The germline V gene has CDR1 LGHNA and CDR2 YNFKEQ. The CDR3 loop is CASSQEGRGGAGANVLTF. CDR3 nucleotide sequence: TGTGCCAGCAGCCAAGAAGGCAGGGGAGGAGCTGGGGCCAACGTCCTGACTTTC.

At least ten counts were recorded for this clonotype. For the CDR3, the DNA is TGTGCCAGCAGTGCCCACACAGGGTTGGGCAATCAGCCCCAGCATTTT. Residues: CASSAHTGLGNQPQHF. J is TRBJ1-5 and V is TRBV28; a weak D match, TRBD1 (6 bases). V was cut by 5 bases and J by 2 bases, with 16 bases left in between. The CDR3 spans 16 residues. CDR1 MDHEN and CDR2 SYDVKM come from the germline V gene.

This clonotype occurred many times. The chain uses TRBV7-8 and TRBJ1-5, with D perhaps matching TRBD1 (6 bases). Germline CDR1 reads SGHVS; CDR2 reads FQNEAQ. With 3 bases removed from V and 3 bases from J, the gap between germline ends came to 18 bases. CDR3 length: 17 amino acids. CDR3 in DNA: TGTGCCAGCAGCTTGGGACCCTACCGGGACAACAATCAGCCCCAGCATTTT. This encodes CASSLGPYRDNNQPQHF.

This clonotype was seen ten or more times. The chain joins TRBV6-1 to TRBJ1-1; 11 bases are shared with TRBD1. The trim removed 7 bases at V and 9 bases at J, leaving 7 bases unmatched. In germline, CDR1 is MNHNS, CDR2 SASEGT. This CDR3 spans 13 amino acids. In DNA form, the CDR3 reads TGTGCCAGCACGAACGGACAGGGGGCCCAAGCTTTCTTT. Amino acid sequence: CASTNGQGAQAFF.

The sample holds a few counts of this clonotype. A much larger clone differs by one base, so this may be a read error. The chain joins TRBV7-6 to TRBJ2-7; a weak D match, TRBD1 (6 bases). The CDR3 extends over 16 amino acids. With 7 bases removed from V and 2 bases from J, the gap between germline ends came to 21 bases. Germline CDR1 SGHVS, CDR2 FNYEAQ. The CDR3 sequence: CASIPYPRGGTYEQYF. Here the CDR3 DNA reads TGTGCCAGCATCCCCTATCCGCGAGGGGGTACCTACGAGCAGTACTTC.

The chain employs TRBV12-3 or TRBV12-4 and TRBJ2-7, with 9 bases that match TRBD1. V dropped 4 bases and J dropped 3; count of bases not matched to a gene: 7. The CDR3 has 15 amino acids. The CDR3 nucleotides read TGTGCCAGCAGTTACGGACAGGGGAGGAACTACGAGCAGTACTTC. Translated, it gives CASSYGQGRNYEQYF.